The source of this T cell receptor beta chain is a study of CD8+CD57+ T cells in acquired aplastic anemia. CDR3 and TCR beta VDJ profiling relied on a genomic DNA template. TCRdb re-derived calls from the reads in MiXCR, one entry per CDR3 protein. The sample has around 150,000 distinct CDR3 sequences; around 50% are singletons. Study-wide points: Statistical testing detected no significant gap in CD8+ Simpson's diversity between patients and controls.

About this clonotype itself: What it binds is not known.

Trimming removed 8 bases from V and 5 bases from J, with 19 bases in between. This CDR3 is 13 amino acids long. The V gene's germline CDR1 is SQVTM and CDR2 ANQGSEA. The sequenced patients had an expansion of CD8+CD57+ cells seen by flow cytometry. Diagnosis of severe acquired aplastic anemia applied to all patients. V usage is TRBV29-1 and J usage is TRBJ2-7; D is perhaps TRBD1 or TRBD2 (5 bases each). This clonotype was obtained from a human donor with aplastic anemia. Source material: sorted CD4+, CD8+, or CD8+CD57+ T cells (not recorded which) from PBMCs. The CDR3 loop reads CSLPRSGTHEQYF. DNA for the CDR3: TGCAGCTTGCCTCGGTCAGGGACCCACGAGCAGTACTTC.